This TCR beta chain appears in the sequencing data of a study of breast tumors, draining lymph nodes, adjacent tissues. This clonotype was observed many times. Its antigen is unknown. Study-wide points: Data fit most tumor T cells coming from lymph node, expanding in tumor.

The germline V gene has CDR1 LNHDA and CDR2 SQIVND (reference sequence). The CDR3 has 15 residues. Germline trimming cut 1 base from V and 10 bases from J; bases unmatched to any gene: 8. Breast cancer patients provided tissue from their axillary draining lymph nodes. Via MiXCR, TCRdb re-called the multiplex PCR reads, giving one row per CDR3 protein. The top ten clones hold approximately 2.7% of a sample with about 140,000 distinct CDR3 sequences, 20% to 25% of them seen once. The chain has TRBV19 and TRBJ2-1; 9 bases match TRBD2. Sequenced material: axillary lymph node tissue. The receptor comes from a female donor with breast cancer. Some clones in this sample may be carry-over from other donors' samples. The CDR3 is CASSIGSSGKGEQFF. The CDR3 DNA sequence: TGTGCCAGTAGTATAGGGTCTAGCGGGAAGGGCGAGCAGTTCTTC. The whole variable domain, filled in from reference TRBV19 and TRBJ2-1, reads DGGITQSPKYLFRKEGQNVTLSCEQNLNHDAMYWYRQDPGQGLRLIYYSQIVNDFQKGDIAEGYSVSREKKESFPLTVTSAQKNPTAFYLCASSIGSSGKGEQFFGPGTRLTVL.